This T cell receptor beta chain was recorded in a study of blood T cells in healthy people across ages (dated by TCRdb to 2015 to 2017). Turning to the overall study: In model experiments, template switching captured roughly one uniquely barcoded TCR beta cDNA molecule for every two T cells. The study measured age-related changes in TCR beta repertoire diversity using deep sequencing normalized with unique cDNA molecular identifiers. The donors were split into four age groups: young (average 16 years), middle-aged (39), aged (roughly 60) and long-lived (roughly 86). Donors of different ages were randomly distributed across sequencing lanes to avoid experimental bias. Using the same blood draw, the study looked at two additional independent replicas of 1 million unique cDNA reads for two donors, one aged 18 to 29 and the other aged 80 or older. Study-wide findings and limitations: Compared with the aged group, more naive CD4+ T cells, fewer expanded clones and increased TCR diversity were shown by the long-lived group, suggesting age selection. Conclusive comparison of naive and antigen-experienced compartments was prevented by the profiling of bulk unsorted PBMCs. Because the CMV infection status of the donors was unknown, age-related changes in expanded clonotypes may potentially have been confounded. A strong correlation was found between observed TCR beta diversity and the percentage of naive T cells measured by flow cytometry. Estimates of total diversity from one million sequenced T cells were regarded as lower bounds and underestimates. As age increased, observed TCR beta diversity per million T cells dropped in a roughly linear way, and a significant reduction was already evident by age 40.

The library was obtained by 5' RACE. Sequencing took place on an Illumina HiSeq 2500. The second PCR ran for about 6 to 11 cycles and used a J-beta primer mix along with a sample-barcoded 5' primer. A template-switch 5' adaptor carrying 12 random nucleotides introduced a unique molecular identifier onto each TCR beta cDNA molecule. Each sample yielded at least 2.5 million CDR3-containing paired-end reads. All of the RNA was converted into first-strand cDNA using the Mint cDNA synthesis kit, with a TRBC-specific oligonucleotide serving as the primer. After uracil-DNA glycosylase treatment, a first 18-cycle PCR used universal primers M1SS and BC2_uni_R on all cDNA. The study's processing was this. For normalization, 1 million high-quality reads, each with a distinct molecular identifier, were randomly selected from each sample. Instead of being binned into consensus sequences, reads that shared molecular identifiers were thrown out. MiTCR, run with a Q25 quality threshold and the strictest error-elimination algorithm, handled CDR3 identification, clonotype clustering and error correction. A nonparametric unseen species model using Euler transformation provided a lower-bound estimate of total TCR beta diversity. TCRdb itself trimmed the public reads at Q25 with fastp, ran MiXCR and retained productive beta chains. Entries that share a CDR3 protein sequence are merged under the most common genes and DNA. None of the V and J calls come from the authors' own analysis; TCRdb made them. Here the sample has some 900,000 distinct CDR3 sequences; 45% to 50% occur a single time. The biggest ten clones account for 10% to 15% of the sample.

The donors were around 39 Caucasian individuals from Russia, aged roughly 6 to 90 years, who were systemically healthy. Ten milliliters of peripheral blood were drawn from each donor into EDTA-treated Vacutainer tubes. PBMCs were isolated by Ficoll-Paque density-gradient centrifugation, with at least 6.5 million obtained per sample. Total RNA was extracted from PBMCs with Trizol reagent, with at least 6 micrograms obtained per sample. For every donor, flow cytometry on a PBMC aliquot measured the percentage of naive CD45RAhigh/CD27high T cells. Taken from cysteine to phenylalanine, the CDR3 has 16 residues. The only DNA kept is the CDR3, 48 bases in frame from the first base. CDR1 and CDR2 were assigned from the germline V gene as MNHNS and SASEGT. This clonotype was seen more than once but under ten times. Its antigen is still unknown. The input lacks base qualities; no much larger clone sits a single base away.

The TCR originated in a man aged 30 to 45 in good health. The specimen sequenced was blood. The receptor chain draws on TRBV6-1 and TRBJ2-5; a tentative D match to TRBD1 spans 5 bases. Gene TRBJ2-7 matches the end of the DNA better, so the J call may be wrong. The CDR3 here reads CASSDRQGGASYEQYF. The sequenced DNA is TGTGCCAGCAGTGACCGGCAGGGTGGGGCAAGCTACGAGCAGTACTTC.